This T cell receptor (beta chain) was profiled in a study of CD8+ T cells in alopecia areata (dated by TCRdb to the late 2010s). Background on the whole study: The treated patients, all with moderate-to-severe alopecia areata, were enrolled in an open-label pilot trial of oral tofacitinib given at 5 to 10 mg twice daily. Patients on tofacitinib were biopsied at baseline and after 4 and 24 weeks of treatment, and several of the patients also had a later scalp biopsy. TCRbeta CDR3 regions were amplified by immunoSEQ multiplex PCR using 35 Vbeta forward and 13 Jbeta reverse primers. Patients stayed on tofacitinib for 6 to 18 months and then had 6 months of follow-up off drug so that delayed response and recurrence could be assessed. RNA was obtained with the PAXgene miRNA kit for fixed scalp, the miRNeasy kit for PBMCs, and the RNeasy kit for mouse skin. In humans, TCRbeta sequencing was performed on scalp tissue and on sorted CD4+ and CD8+ peripheral blood T cells from healthy controls and from patients with patchy or totalis/universalis alopecia areata. Scalp clonality was compared among normal scalp (n=4), patchy alopecia areata scalp (n=8), and alopecia totalis/universalis scalp (n=8). High-throughput TCRbeta sequencing was used to examine T cell clonal expansion in alopecia areata in both the C3H/HeJ mouse model and human patients. For the treated patients, the SALT score, which quantifies what percentage of scalp surface area is affected, served as the measure of disease severity. Results and caveats for the whole study, not just this receptor: During tofacitinib treatment, many expanded lesional clones remained in scalp and blood, and this persistence may partly explain relapse after treatment is stopped. Because the treated cohort was small and had only one nonresponder, larger studies are needed to examine links between baseline CD8+ expansion and response. Unlike mouse skin, where gammadelta T cells dominate, normal human skin contains resident alphabeta T cells that get sequenced too, which complicates analysis of the scalp TCR repertoire. Shared TCR sequences between patients were less evident than in mice, which may be partly attributable to HLA diversity in the patient population. Compared with normal scalp, lesional scalp, particularly in alopecia totalis/universalis, had higher clonality and more expanded CD8+ clones, which suggests antigenic drive. Tofacitinib significantly decreased scalp clonality and the number of expanded CD8+ clones among the top 100 scalp clones.

On this clone itself: The antigen it recognizes is unknown. No clone much larger than this one lies a single base away; base qualities are absent.

Between the V and J ends, shortened by 4 bases and 0 bases respectively, the junction contains 6 bases. CDR1 and CDR2, looked up from the germline V gene, are SNHLY and FYNNEI. Reading from cysteine to phenylalanine, the CDR3 counts 13 amino acids. Just CDR3 DNA is preserved here, 39 bases in frame from base 1. Libraries were built with the immunoSEQ multiplex PCR assay. RNA was extracted from all samples and reverse transcribed into cDNA as template for TCR sequencing. SuperScript III was used to make first-strand cDNA, primed with a 2:1 mix of oligo-dT and random hexamers. Amplification bias was assessed with a synthetic immune receptor repertoire, and residual bias was removed computationally. The published analysis was carried out like this. Raw reads were preprocessed to remove errors, and CDR3 was defined according to IMGT conventions as the region from the conserved cysteine to phenylalanine. To get clonality, Shannon entropy was normalized by log2 of the number of productive unique TCRs and the result was subtracted from 1. Whether each scalp clone was CD4 or CD8 was inferred by checking scalp TCRbeta sequences against the CD4 and CD8 repertoires from sorted blood. Sourced from immuneACCESS, this table was stored by TCRdb with only in-frame sequences that have V and J called. A share of the clones is absent; for the studies checked, an unresolved V gene accounts for under half, and the remainder has no known explanation. The V and J calls and clone size are taken from that table; D and trimming were inferred from the DNA. The sample includes about 220,000 clones, with more than 45% observed a single time. The top ten clones comprise about 1.4% of the sample.

In light of the paper, this sample's time point label describes: more than 3 weeks on oral tofacitinib. Sample treatment or condition, as interpreted from the label and publication: oral pan-JAK inhibitor, 5-10 mg twice daily. Peripheral blood and lesional scalp punch biopsies were obtained from patients with alopecia areata. PBMCs were isolated by density centrifugation and stained for CD3, CD4 and CD8, after which CD4+ and CD8+ T cells were sorted on a FACSAria. The chain links TRBV2 with TRBJ1-1; there is no confident call for the D gene. Sequencing used CD4+ T cells sorted from blood, obtained at week 4, from a patient treated with tofacitinib. The receptor's source is a human donor with alopecia areata. The CDR3 reads CASSGTLNTEAFF. DNA sequence: TGTGCCAGCAGTGGTACCCTGAACACTGAAGCTTTCTTT. Outside the CDR3, residues come from the reference TRBV2 and TRBJ1-1 proteins, so the full variable domain is: EPEVTQTPSHQVTQMGQEVILRCVPISNHLYFYWYRQILGQKVEFLVSFYNNEISEKSEIFDDQFSVERPDGSNFTLKIRSTKLEDSAMYFCASSGTLNTEAFFGQGTRLTVV.